These 23 T cell receptor beta chains came from one sample sequenced in a study of blood T cell repertoires in COVID-19. Only in-frame clones appear in the TCRdb table, and some are missing; sequencing was by immunoSEQ multiplex PCR. The table has around 65,000 clones, 70% to 85% seen once. Source material: peripheral blood. These receptors all come from a man older than 75 with active COVID-19.

The V call is TRBV2, the J call TRBJ1-5; 8 bases match TRBD1. CDR1 and CDR2 (germline): SNHLY, FYNNEI. This CDR3 has 15 residues. V was pared by 8 bases and J by 1 base, with 7 bases of the junction left unmatched. CDR3 in amino acids: CASGGQGTSNQPQHF. In DNA form, the CDR3 reads TGTGCCAGCGGAGGACAGGGAACGAGCAATCAGCCCCAGCATTTT.

V usage is TRBV9 and J usage is TRBJ1-5; a weak D match, TRBD1 (6 bases). The germline V gene has CDR1 SGDLS and CDR2 YYNGEE. The CDR3 is 14 residues long. The V end lost 0 bases, the J end lost 7 bases, and 11 bases lay between the germline ends. For the CDR3, the DNA is TGTGCCAGCAGCGTAGCGGGGGGCGGGCAGCCCCAGCATTTT. It is translated as CASSVAGGGQPQHF.

V usage is TRBV28 and J usage is TRBJ2-7, with 10 bases identical to TRBD2. The V gene's germline CDR1 is MDHEN and CDR2 SYDVKM. This CDR3 spans 14 amino acids. V dropped 6 bases and J dropped 2; count of bases not matched to a gene: 4. CDR3 in amino acids: CASRKAGGAYEQYF. CDR3 DNA: TGTGCCAGCAGGAAAGCGGGAGGGGCCTACGAGCAGTACTTC.

Only one count was recorded for this clone. The chain is built from TRBV6-5 and TRBJ1-1, with D perhaps TRBD1 (5 bases). This CDR3 region has 14 residues. Germline assignment: CDR1 MNHEY and CDR2 SVGAGI. Trimming cost V 2 bases and J 5 bases, with 12 bases left between them. CDR3 coding DNA: TGTGCCAGCAGTTACATGCGTGGGGCGACTGAAGCTTTCTTT. Protein: CASSYMRGATEAFF.

In this sample, this clone turned up a few times. The genes are TRBV19 and TRBJ2-1; TRBD2 matches 12 bases. Germline-derived CDR1 and CDR2 are LNHDA and SQIVND (reference sequence). Trimming removed 4 bases from V and 12 bases from J; junction bases left unmatched: 7. CDR3 length: 14 residues. DNA for the CDR3: TGTGCCAGTAGTAGGACTAGCGGGACTGCGTTGCAGTTCTTC. Amino acids: CASSRTSGTALQFF.

About this clone: Additional DNA sequences in this sample encode the identical CDR3. This chain joins TRBV5-1 and TRBJ1-4, with D uncertain. Looked up from germline, CDR1 is SGHRS and CDR2 is YFSETQ. Trimming left V 1 base short and J 8 bases short, with 6 bases between. The CDR3 covers 12 residues. The CDR3 DNA reads TGCGCCAGCAGCTTGCCGAGCGAAAAACTGTTTTTT. As protein: CASSLPSEKLFF.

A note on this clone: The sample has other DNA sequences that encode this CDR3 too. The V gene is TRBV9, the J gene TRBJ2-7; D may be TRBD2 (6 bases). The CDR3 length is 14 residues. Germline lookup yields CDR1 SGDLS and CDR2 YYNGEE. V was trimmed by 1 base and J by 2 bases, leaving 10 bases between them. The CDR3 protein is CASSVSSGAYEQYF. The CDR3 DNA reads as TGTGCCAGCAGCGTAAGTAGCGGAGCCTACGAGCAGTACTTC.

V usage is TRBV12-3 or TRBV12-4 and J usage is TRBJ2-5; D unresolved. The CDR3 has 12 amino acids. Trimming stripped 3 bases from V and 5 bases from J, with 7 bases between. The CDR3 protein is CASSFFVETQYF. CDR3 nucleotides: TGTGCCAGCAGTTTCTTTGTGGAGACCCAGTACTTC.

J is TRBJ1-4 and V is TRBV9; unclear D gene. This CDR3 contains 14 residues. The V gene's germline CDR1 is SGDLS and CDR2 YYNGEE. V dropped 0 bases and J dropped 6 bases, with 9 bases sitting between them. The CDR3 coding sequence is TGTGCCAGCAGCGTAGCTCCACGGGATGAAAAACTGTTTTTT. Encoded protein: CASSVAPRDEKLFF.

This clone was seen a handful of times. V and J are TRBV19 and TRBJ1-1, with D perhaps matching TRBD1 (5 bases). Trimming removed 1 base from V and 2 bases from J, with 14 bases in between. The CDR3 covers 16 residues. Germline values: CDR1 LNHDA, CDR2 SQIVND (reference sequence). The CDR3 spells CASSIVSRQLNTEAFF. CDR3 DNA: TGTGCCAGTAGTATAGTATCTAGACAGTTAAACACTGAAGCTTTCTTT. Looking up the rest from reference TRBV19 and TRBJ1-1 gives the full variable domain: DGGITQSPKYLFRKEGQNVTLSCEQNLNHDAMYWYRQDPGQGLRLIYYSQIVNDFQKGDIAEGYSVSREKKESFPLTVTSAQKNPTAFYLCASSIVSRQLNTEAFFGQGTRLTVV.

This chain links TRBV7-6 with TRBJ2-1; TRBD1 aligns across 7 bases. V was clipped by 5 bases and J by 15 bases; unmatched bases: 22. Per germline, CDR1 SGHVS and CDR2 FNYEAQ. The CDR3 has 16 residues. The CDR3 bases are TGTGCCAGCAGCGGAGTAGTTTTAACCGGGACAGAGTCTCTGTTCTTC. It yields the protein CASSGVVLTGTESLFF. The entire variable domain, with the rest obtained from reference TRBV7-6 and TRBJ2-1, is as follows: GAGVSQSPRYKVTKRGQDVALRCDPISGHVSLYWYRQALGQGPEFLTYFNYEAQQDKSGLPNDRFSAERPEGSISTLTIQRTEQRDSAMYRCASSGVVLTGTESLFFGPGTRLTVL.

This rearrangement joins TRBV7-2 to TRBJ2-2, with 8 bases aligning to TRBD2. CDR1 is SGHTA and CDR2 is FQGNSA in the germline V gene. This CDR3 has 13 residues. V trimming: 11 bases; J trimming: 8 bases; junction bases outside the gene matches: 10. The CDR3 sequence: CAGIGTSEGELFF. In nucleotides, the CDR3 is TGTGCCGGAATCGGGACTAGTGAGGGGGAGCTGTTTTTT.

The count of this clone is one. The J gene is TRBJ1-5, the V gene TRBV19; 8 bases line up with TRBD1. The germline CDR1 and CDR2 sequences are LNHDA and SQIVND (reference sequence). This CDR3 spans 13 amino acids. V was clipped by 8 bases and J by 2 bases; unmatched bases: 2. CDR3 region: CASGQGGNQPQHF. In DNA form, the CDR3 reads TGTGCCAGTGGACAGGGCGGCAATCAGCCCCAGCATTTT.

The V gene is TRBV19, the J gene TRBJ1-1, with D possibly being TRBD1 (6 bases). V was clipped by 10 bases and J by 0 bases, with 15 bases between them. The germline gives CDR1 LNHDA, CDR2 SQIVND (reference sequence). The CDR3 has 14 amino acids. The CDR3: CATQGPTMNTEAFF. The CDR3 DNA sequence: TGTGCCACACAGGGACCGACTATGAACACTGAAGCTTTCTTT.

V and J are TRBV27 and TRBJ1-1; 7 bases map to TRBD1. The CDR3 spans 16 residues. After removal of 6 bases from V and 0 bases from J, the junction contained 10 bases not matched to a gene. Germline V lookup: CDR1 MNHEY, CDR2 SMNVEV (reference sequence). CDR3 sequence: CASRRDSTLMNTEAFF. CDR3 nucleotide sequence: TGTGCCAGCAGGCGGGACAGTACCCTCATGAACACTGAAGCTTTCTTT.

The sample holds one count of this clone. This chain links TRBV19 with TRBJ1-5; D remains unclear. The V gene's germline CDR1 is LNHDA and CDR2 SQIVND (reference sequence). The CDR3 consists of 15 residues. The V gene lost 5 bases and the J gene lost 2 bases, with 13 bases spanning the gap. Here the CDR3 reads CASSVGQTRNQPQHF. The DNA for the CDR3 is TGTGCCAGTAGTGTAGGTCAGACACGCAATCAGCCCCAGCATTTT.

This clone was recorded a few times. The J gene is TRBJ1-3, the V gene TRBV18; D possibly corresponds to TRBD1 (6 bases). Germline-derived CDR1 and CDR2 are KGHSH and LQKENI. Trimming pared 3 bases from V and 0 bases from J, leaving 18 bases between. There are 18 residues in the CDR3. The CDR3 DNA follows: TGTGCCAGCTCACCGATGGCAGGGGCGACTTACTCTGGAAACACCATATATTTT. Translation: CASSPMAGATYSGNTIYF.

The CDR3 region has the DNA TGTGCCAGCAGCGGCCGGGGTGAGCAGTTCTTC. Its translation: CASSGRGEQFF. The chain couples TRBV6-2 or TRBV6-3 to TRBJ2-1, with D maybe TRBD2 (5 bases). V was trimmed by 6 bases and J by 9 bases, leaving 9 bases between them. The CDR3 sequence is 11 residues long. Germline CDR1 is MNHEY and CDR2 is SVGEGT.

The V gene is TRBV3-1 (or the pseudogene TRBV3-2), the J gene TRBJ2-7; D perhaps matches TRBD2 (6 bases). CDR1 is LGHDT and CDR2 is YNNKEL in the germline V gene (reference sequence). This CDR3 has 15 residues. Trimming took 4 bases from V and 6 from J, leaving 19 bases between them. CDR3 nucleotides: TGTGCCAGCAGCCCCCGCGGGATTACTCGGCTCGAGCAGTACTTC. Its protein product is CASSPRGITRLEQYF.

This clone was recorded a few times. The rearrangement uses TRBV7-9 and TRBJ2-3; TRBD2 agrees at 12 bases. CDR1 is SEHNR, CDR2 FQNEAQ, per germline (reference sequence). The CDR3 totals 18 residues. V lost 4 bases, J lost 2 bases, and 10 bases stayed unmatched. CDR3 sequence (DNA): TGTGCCAGCAGCTCCACCTCAACTAGCGGGGGGTTCACAGATACGCAGTATTTT. Its translation is CASSSTSTSGGFTDTQYF. Together with reference TRBV7-9 and TRBJ2-3, the CDR3 gives the full variable domain: DTGVSQNPRHKITKRGQNVTFRCDPISEHNRLYWYRQTLGQGPEFLTYFQNEAQLEKSRLLSDRFSAERPKGSFSTLEIQRTEQGDSAMYLCASSSTSTSGGFTDTQYFGPGTRLTVL.

This rearrangement joins TRBV30 to TRBJ1-2; 7 bases are a match to TRBD1. The CDR3 length is 17 residues. Germline V lookup: CDR1 GTSNPN, CDR2 SVGIG (reference sequence). The V segment lost 3 bases and the J segment 1 base; nucleotides outside the gene matches: 14. CDR3 residues: CAWRGALQGLFNYGYTF. In nucleotides, the CDR3 is TGTGCCTGGAGGGGAGCTTTACAGGGGTTATTTAACTATGGCTACACCTTC.

The chain links TRBV2 to TRBJ2-2; D ambiguous. Germline V gives CDR1 SNHLY, CDR2 FYNNEI. V was shortened by 7 bases and J by 0 bases, with 12 bases between the two germline ends. This CDR3 is built from 15 residues. The CDR3 nucleotides are TGTGCCAGCAAAACAAGTCGATCGAACACCGGGGAGCTGTTTTTT. It yields the protein CASKTSRSNTGELFF.

This chain links TRBV9 with TRBJ1-1; no clear D gene. Trimming left V 0 bases short and J 5 bases short, with 11 bases between. This CDR3 has 14 amino acids. Germline CDR1 SGDLS, CDR2 YYNGEE. This chain's CDR3 is CASSVAVSGTEAFF. CDR3 nucleotides: TGTGCCAGCAGCGTAGCTGTATCGGGGACTGAAGCTTTCTTT.